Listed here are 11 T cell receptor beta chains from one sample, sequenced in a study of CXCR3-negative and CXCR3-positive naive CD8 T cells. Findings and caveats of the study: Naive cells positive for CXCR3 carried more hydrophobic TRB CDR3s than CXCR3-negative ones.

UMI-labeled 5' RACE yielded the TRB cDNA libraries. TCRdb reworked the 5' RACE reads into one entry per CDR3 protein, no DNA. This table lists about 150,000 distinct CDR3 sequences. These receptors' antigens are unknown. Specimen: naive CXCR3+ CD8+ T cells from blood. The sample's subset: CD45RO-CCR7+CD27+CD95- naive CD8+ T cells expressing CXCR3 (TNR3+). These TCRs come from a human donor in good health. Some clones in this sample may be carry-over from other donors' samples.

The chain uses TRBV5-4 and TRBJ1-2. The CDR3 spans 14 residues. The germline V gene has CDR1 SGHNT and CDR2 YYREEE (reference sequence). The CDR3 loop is CASSLAGIGYGYTF. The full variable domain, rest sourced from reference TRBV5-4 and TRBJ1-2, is ETGVTQSPTHLIKTRGQQVTLRCSSQSGHNTVSWYQQALGQGPQFIFQYYREEENGRGNFPPRFSGLQFPNYSSELNVNALELDDSALYLCASSLAGIGYGYTFGSGTRLTVV.

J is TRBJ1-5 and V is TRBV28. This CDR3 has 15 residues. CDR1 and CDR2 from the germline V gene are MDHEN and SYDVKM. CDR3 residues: CASSFWRNSNQPQHF. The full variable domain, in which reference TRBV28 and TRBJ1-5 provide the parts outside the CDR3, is DVKVTQSSRYLVKRTGEKVFLECVQDMDHENMFWYRQDPGLGLRLIYFSYDVKMKEKGDIPEGYSVSREKKERFSLILESASTNQTSMYLCASSFWRNSNQPQHFGDGTRLSIL.

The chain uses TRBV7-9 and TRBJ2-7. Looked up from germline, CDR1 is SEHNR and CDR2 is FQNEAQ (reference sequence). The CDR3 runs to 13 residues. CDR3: CASSPILSYEQYF.

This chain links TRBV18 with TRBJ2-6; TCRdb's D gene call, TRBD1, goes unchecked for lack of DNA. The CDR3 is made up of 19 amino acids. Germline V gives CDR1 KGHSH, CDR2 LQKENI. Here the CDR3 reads CASSPPMSGGSRGANVLTF.

Here the CDR3 reads CASSLRQTTYEQYF. The chain is built from TRBV5-1 and TRBJ2-7. CDR3 length: 14 amino acids. Germline assignment: CDR1 SGHRS and CDR2 YFSETQ.

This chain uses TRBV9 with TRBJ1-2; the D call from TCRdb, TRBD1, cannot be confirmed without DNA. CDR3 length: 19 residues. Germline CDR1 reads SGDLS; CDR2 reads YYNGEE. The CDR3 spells CASSEGPRDRGQGYYGYTF.

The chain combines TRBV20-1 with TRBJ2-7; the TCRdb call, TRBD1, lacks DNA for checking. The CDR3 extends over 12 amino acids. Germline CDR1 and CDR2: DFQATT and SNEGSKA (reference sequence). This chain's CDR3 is CSARDNSYEQYF.

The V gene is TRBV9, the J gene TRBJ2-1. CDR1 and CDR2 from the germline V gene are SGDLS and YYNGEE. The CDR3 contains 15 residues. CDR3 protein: CASSPLIPTFNEQFF.

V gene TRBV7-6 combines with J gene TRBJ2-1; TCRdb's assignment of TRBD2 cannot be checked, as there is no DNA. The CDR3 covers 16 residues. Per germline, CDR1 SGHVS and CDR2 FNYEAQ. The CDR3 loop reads CASSSLAGATYNERFF.

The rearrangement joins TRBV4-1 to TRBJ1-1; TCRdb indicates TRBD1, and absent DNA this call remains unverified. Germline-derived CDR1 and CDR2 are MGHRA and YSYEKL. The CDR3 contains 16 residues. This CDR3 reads CASSQVPPGSNTEAFF.

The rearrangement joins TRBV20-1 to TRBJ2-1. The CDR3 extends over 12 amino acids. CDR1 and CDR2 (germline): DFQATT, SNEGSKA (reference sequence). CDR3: CSASFVAHEQFF.